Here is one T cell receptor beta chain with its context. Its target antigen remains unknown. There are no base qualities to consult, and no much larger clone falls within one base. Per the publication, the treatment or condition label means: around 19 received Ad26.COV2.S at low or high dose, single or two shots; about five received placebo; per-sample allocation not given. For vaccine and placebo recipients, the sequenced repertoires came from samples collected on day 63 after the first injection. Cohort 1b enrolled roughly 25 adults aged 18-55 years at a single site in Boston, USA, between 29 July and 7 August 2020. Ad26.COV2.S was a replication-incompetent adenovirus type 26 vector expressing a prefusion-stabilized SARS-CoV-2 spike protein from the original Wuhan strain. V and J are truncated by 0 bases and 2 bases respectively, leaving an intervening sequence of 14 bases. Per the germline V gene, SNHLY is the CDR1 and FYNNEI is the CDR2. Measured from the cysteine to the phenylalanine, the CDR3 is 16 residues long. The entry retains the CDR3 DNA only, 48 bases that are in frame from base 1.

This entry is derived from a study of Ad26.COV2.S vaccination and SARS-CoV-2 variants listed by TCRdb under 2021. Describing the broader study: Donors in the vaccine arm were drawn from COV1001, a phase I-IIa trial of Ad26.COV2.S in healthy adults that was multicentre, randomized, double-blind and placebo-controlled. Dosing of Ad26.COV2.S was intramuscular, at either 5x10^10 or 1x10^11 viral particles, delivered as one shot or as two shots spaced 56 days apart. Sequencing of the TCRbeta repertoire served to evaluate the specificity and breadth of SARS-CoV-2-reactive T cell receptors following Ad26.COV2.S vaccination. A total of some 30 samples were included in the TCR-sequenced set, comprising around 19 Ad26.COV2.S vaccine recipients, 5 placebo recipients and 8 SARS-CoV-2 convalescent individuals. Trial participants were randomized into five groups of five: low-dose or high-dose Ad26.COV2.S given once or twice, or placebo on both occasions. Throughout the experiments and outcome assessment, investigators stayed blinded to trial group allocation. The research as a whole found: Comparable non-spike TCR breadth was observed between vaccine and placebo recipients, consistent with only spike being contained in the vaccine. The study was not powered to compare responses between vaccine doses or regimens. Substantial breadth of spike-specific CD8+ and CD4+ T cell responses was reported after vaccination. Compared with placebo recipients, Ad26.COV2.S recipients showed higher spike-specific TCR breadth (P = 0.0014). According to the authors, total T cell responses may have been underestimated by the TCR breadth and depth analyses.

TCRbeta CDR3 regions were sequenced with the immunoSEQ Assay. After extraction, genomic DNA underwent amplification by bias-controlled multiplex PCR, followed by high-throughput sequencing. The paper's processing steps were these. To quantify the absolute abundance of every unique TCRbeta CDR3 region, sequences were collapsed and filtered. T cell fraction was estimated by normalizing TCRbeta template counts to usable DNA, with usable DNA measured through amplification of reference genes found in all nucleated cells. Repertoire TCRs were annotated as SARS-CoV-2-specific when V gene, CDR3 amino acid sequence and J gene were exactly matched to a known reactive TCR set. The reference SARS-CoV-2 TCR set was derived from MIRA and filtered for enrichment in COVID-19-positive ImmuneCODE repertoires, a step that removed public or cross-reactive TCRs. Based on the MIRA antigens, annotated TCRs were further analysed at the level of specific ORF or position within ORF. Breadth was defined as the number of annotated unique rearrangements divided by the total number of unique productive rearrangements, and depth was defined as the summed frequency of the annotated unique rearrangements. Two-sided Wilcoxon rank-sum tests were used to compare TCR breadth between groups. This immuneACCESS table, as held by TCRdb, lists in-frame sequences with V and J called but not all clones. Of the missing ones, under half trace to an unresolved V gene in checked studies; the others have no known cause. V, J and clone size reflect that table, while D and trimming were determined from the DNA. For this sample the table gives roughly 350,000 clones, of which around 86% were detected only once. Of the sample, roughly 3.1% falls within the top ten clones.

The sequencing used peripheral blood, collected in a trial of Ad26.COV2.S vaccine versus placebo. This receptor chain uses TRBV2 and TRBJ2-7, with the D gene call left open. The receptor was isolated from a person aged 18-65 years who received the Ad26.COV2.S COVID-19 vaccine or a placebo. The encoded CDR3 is CASSEAGWTVAYEQYF. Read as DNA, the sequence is TGTGCCAGCAGTGAAGCGGGATGGACCGTGGCCTACGAGCAGTACTTC.